This TCR beta chain was sequenced for a study of blood T cell repertoires in COVID-19. This CDR3 comprises 13 residues. V gave up 2 bases and J gave up 2 bases, with 7 bases separating them. Germline V gene data show CDR1 as WSHSY and CDR2 as SAAADI. Clones were sequenced by immunoSEQ multiplex PCR, and TCRdb holds only the in-frame ones, with some missing. This table holds roughly 250,000 clones, roughly 85% found once. This chain links TRBV10-2 with TRBJ2-7; no firm D call. This clonotype originated in a woman in her twenties or thirties who had recovered from COVID-19. The sample taken for sequencing was PBMCs or T cells enriched from blood (not recorded which). CDR3 in DNA: TGCGCCAGCAGTGAGCGTCAGACCTACGAGCAGTACTTC. As protein: CASSERQTYEQYF.